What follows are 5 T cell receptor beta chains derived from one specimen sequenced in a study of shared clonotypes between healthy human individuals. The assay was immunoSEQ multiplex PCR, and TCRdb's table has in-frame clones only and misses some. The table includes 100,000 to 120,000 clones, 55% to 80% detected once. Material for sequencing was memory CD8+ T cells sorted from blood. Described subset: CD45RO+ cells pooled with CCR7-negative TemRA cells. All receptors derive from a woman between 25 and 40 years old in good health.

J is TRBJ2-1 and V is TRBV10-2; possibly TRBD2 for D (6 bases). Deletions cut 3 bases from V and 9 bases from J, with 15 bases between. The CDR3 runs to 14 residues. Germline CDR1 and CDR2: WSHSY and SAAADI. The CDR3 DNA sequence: TGCGCCAGCAGTGACGTACGGGAGCGGGTTGAGCAGTTCTTC. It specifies CASSDVRERVEQFF.

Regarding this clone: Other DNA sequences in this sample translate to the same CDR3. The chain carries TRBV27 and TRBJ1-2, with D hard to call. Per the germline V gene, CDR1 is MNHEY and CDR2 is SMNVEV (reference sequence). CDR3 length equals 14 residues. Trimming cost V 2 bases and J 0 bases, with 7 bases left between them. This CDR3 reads CASSLDRANYGYTF. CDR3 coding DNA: TGTGCCAGCAGTTTAGATCGAGCTAACTATGGCTACACCTTC.

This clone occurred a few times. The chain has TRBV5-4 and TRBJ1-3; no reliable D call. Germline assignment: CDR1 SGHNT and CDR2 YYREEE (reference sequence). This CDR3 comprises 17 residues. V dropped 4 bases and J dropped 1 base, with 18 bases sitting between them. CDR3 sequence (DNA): TGTGCCAGCAGCCTTGAGGAATTAGGAGGATCTGGAAACACCATATATTTT. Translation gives CASSLEELGGSGNTIYF.

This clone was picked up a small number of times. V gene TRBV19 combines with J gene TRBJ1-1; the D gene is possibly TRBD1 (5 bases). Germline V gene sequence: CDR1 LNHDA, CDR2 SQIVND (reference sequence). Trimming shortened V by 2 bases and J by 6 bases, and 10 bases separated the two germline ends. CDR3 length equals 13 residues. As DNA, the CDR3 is TGTGCCAGTAGTATATGGGGGATGGCTGAAGCTTTCTTT. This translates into CASSIWGMAEAFF.

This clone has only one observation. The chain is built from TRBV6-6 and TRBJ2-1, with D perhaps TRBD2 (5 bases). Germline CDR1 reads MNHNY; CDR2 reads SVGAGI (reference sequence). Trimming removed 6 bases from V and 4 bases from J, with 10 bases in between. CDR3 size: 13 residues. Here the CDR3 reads CASSRETYNEQFF. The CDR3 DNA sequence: TGTGCCAGCAGCCGGGAAACTTACAATGAGCAGTTCTTC.